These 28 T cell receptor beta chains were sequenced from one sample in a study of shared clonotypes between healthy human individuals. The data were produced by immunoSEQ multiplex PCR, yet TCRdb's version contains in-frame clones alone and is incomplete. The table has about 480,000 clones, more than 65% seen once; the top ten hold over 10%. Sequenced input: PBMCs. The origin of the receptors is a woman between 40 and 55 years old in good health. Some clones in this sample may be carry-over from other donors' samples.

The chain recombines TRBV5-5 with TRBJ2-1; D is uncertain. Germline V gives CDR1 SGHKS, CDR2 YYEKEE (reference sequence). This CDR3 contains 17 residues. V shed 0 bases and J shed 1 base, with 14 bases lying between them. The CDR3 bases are TGTGCCAGCAGCTTGGATGGTATGGCAATTTCCTACAATGAGCAGTTCTTC. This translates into CASSLDGMAISYNEQFF.

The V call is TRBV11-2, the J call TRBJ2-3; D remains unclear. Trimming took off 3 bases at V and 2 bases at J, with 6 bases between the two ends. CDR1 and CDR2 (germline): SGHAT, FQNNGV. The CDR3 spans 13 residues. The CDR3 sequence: CASSFATTDTQYF. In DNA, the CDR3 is TGTGCCAGCAGCTTTGCGACCACAGATACGCAGTATTTT.

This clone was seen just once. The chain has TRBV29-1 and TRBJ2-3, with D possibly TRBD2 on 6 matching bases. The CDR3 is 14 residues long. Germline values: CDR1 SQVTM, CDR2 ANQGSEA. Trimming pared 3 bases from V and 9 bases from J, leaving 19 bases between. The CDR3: CSVELAPAGGTQYF. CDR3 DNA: TGCAGCGTTGAGCTAGCGCCCGCGGGTGGGACGCAGTATTTT.

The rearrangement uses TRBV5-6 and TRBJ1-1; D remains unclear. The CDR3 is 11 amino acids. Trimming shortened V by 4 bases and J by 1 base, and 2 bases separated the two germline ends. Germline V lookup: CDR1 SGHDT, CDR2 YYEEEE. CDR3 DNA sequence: TGTGCCAGCAGCAAGAACACTGAAGCTTTCTTT. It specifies CASSKNTEAFF.

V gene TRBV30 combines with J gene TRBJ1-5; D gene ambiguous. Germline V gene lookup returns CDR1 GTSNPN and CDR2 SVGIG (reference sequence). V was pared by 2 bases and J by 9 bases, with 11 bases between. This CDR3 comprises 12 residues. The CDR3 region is CAWSWEGGPQHF. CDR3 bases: TGTGCCTGGAGTTGGGAAGGAGGGCCCCAGCATTTT. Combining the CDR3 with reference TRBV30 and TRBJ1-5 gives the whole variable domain SQTIHQWPATLVQPVGSPLSLECTVEGTSNPNLYWYRQAAGRGLQLLFYSVGIGQISSEVPQNLSASRPQDRQFILSSKKLLLSDSGFYLCAWSWEGGPQHFGDGTRLSIL.

CDR3 in DNA: TGTGCCTGGAGTTCGCCCTGGGGGACAGGGGAAACGGAACAGTACTTC. Amino acid sequence: CAWSSPWGTGETEQYF. This chain connects TRBV30 to TRBJ2-7, with TRBD1 matching over 10 bases. Unmatched junction bases numbered 17, after V lost 2 bases and J lost 10 bases. This CDR3 has 16 amino acids. Germline CDR1 and CDR2: GTSNPN and SVGIG (reference sequence).

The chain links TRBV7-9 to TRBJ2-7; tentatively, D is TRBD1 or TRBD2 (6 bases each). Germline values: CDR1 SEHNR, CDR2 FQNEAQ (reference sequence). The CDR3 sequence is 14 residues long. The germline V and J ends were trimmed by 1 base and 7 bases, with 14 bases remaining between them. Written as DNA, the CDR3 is TGTGCCAGCAGCTTAGACAGGGACTCCCGTGAGCAGTACTTC. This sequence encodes CASSLDRDSREQYF. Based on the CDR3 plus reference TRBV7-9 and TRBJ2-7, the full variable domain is DTGVSQNPRHKITKRGQNVTFRCDPISEHNRLYWYRQTLGQGPEFLTYFQNEAQLEKSRLLSDRFSAERPKGSFSTLEIQRTEQGDSAMYLCASSLDRDSREQYFGPGTRLTVT.

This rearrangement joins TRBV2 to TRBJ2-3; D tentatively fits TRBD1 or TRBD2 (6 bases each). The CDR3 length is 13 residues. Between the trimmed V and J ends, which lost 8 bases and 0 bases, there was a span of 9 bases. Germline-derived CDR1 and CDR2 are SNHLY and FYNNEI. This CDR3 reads CASQGTSTDTQYF. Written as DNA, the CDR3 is TGTGCCAGCCAGGGGACTAGCACAGATACGCAGTATTTT.

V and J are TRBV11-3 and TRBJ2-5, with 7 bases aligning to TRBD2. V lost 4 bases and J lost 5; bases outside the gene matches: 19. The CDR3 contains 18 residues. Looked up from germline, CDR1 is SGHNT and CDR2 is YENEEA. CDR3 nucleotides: TGTGCCAGCAGCTCCCCCCGGGGTCGTGGGAGGGTGAAGGAGACCCAGTACTTC. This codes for CASSSPRGRGRVKETQYF.

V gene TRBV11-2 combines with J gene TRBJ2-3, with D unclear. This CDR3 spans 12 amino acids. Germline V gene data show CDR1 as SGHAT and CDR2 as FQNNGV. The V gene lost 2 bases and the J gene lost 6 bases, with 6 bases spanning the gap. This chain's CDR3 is CASSLNRDTQYF. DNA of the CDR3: TGTGCCAGCAGCTTAAATAGGGATACGCAGTATTTT.

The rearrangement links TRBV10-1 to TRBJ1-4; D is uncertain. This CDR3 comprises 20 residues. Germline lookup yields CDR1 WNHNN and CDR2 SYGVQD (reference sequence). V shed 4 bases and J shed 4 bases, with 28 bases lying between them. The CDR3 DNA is TGCGCCAGCAGTGGCGGTTTTTTAACCTGGCCCAAGGCGGGTAATGAAAAACTGTTTTTT. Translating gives CASSGGFLTWPKAGNEKLFF.

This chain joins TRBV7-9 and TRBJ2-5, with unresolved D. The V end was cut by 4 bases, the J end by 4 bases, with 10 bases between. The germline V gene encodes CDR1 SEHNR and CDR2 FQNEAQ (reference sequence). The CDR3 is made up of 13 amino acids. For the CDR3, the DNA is TGTGCCAGCAGCTCCTCTGGCGGAGAGACCCAGTACTTC. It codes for CASSSSGGETQYF.

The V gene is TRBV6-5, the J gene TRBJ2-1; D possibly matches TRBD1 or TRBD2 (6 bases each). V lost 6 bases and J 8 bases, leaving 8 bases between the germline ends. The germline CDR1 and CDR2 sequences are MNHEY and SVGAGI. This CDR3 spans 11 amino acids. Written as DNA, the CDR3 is TGTGCCAGCAGAAGGGGGGATGAGCAGTTCTTC. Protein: CASRRGDEQFF.

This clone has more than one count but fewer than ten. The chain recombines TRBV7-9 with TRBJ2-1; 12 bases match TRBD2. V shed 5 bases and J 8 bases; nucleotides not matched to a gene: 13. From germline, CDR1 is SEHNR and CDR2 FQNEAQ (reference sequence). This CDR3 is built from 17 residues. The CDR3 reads CASSPLLTSGRSYEQFF. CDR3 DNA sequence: TGTGCCAGCAGCCCGCTTTTAACTAGCGGGAGGTCCTATGAGCAGTTCTTC. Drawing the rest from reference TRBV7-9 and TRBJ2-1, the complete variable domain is DTGVSQNPRHKITKRGQNVTFRCDPISEHNRLYWYRQTLGQGPEFLTYFQNEAQLEKSRLLSDRFSAERPKGSFSTLEIQRTEQGDSAMYLCASSPLLTSGRSYEQFFGPGTRLTVL.

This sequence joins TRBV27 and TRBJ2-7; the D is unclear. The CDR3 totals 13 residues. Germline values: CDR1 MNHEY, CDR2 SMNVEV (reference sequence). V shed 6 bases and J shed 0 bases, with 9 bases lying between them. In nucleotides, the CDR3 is TGTGCCAGCAGCGAGACGGGCTCCTACGAGCAGTACTTC. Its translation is CASSETGSYEQYF.

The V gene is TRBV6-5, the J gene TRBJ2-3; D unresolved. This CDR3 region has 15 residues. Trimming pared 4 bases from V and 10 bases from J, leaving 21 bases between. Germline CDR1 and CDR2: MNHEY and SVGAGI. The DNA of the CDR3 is TGTGCCAGCAGTTGGCAGGTTTCCCCCCCCTTTGCGCAGTATTTT. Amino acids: CASSWQVSPPFAQYF.

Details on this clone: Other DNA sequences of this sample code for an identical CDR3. CDR3 loop: CASSPGDTQYF. Here the CDR3 DNA reads TGTGCCAGCTCACCAGGGGATACGCAGTATTTT. The chain combines TRBV18 with TRBJ2-3; the D is unclear. Trimming took 2 bases from V and 6 from J, leaving 3 bases between them. Germline assignment: CDR1 KGHSH and CDR2 LQKENI. This CDR3 spans 11 amino acids. Together with reference TRBV18 and TRBJ2-3, the CDR3 gives the full variable domain: NAGVMQNPRHLVRRRGQEARLRCSPMKGHSHVYWYRQLPEEGLKFMVYLQKENIIDESGMPKERFSAEFPKEGPSILRIQQVVRGDSAAYFCASSPGDTQYFGPGTRLTVL.

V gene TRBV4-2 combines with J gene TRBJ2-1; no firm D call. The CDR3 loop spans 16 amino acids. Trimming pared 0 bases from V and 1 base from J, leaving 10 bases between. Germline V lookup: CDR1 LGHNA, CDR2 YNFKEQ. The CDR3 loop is CASSQEGSASYNEQFF. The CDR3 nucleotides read TGTGCCAGCAGCCAAGAGGGATCCGCATCCTACAATGAGCAGTTCTTC.

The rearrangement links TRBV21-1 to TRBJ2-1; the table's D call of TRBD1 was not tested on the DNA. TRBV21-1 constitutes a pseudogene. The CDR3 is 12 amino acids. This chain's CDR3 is CASSDRINEQFF. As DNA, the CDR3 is TGTGCCAGCAGTGACAGGATCAATGAGCAGTTCTTC.

The chain's CDR3 is CASNPDRAFNQPQHF. DNA of the CDR3: TGTGCCAGTAACCCGGACAGGGCCTTCAATCAGCCCCAGCATTTT. V gene TRBV19 combines with J gene TRBJ1-5; TRBD1 matches 8 bases. The CDR3 length is 15 residues. The ends lost 7 bases at V and 3 bases at J; junction bases unmatched: 8. CDR1 and CDR2 from the germline V gene are LNHDA and SQIVND (reference sequence).

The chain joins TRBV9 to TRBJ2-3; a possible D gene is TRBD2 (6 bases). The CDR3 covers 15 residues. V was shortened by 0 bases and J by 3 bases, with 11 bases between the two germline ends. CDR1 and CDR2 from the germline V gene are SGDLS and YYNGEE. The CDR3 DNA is TGTGCCAGCAGCGTAGGTACTAGCAGAACAGATACGCAGTATTTT. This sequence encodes CASSVGTSRTDTQYF.

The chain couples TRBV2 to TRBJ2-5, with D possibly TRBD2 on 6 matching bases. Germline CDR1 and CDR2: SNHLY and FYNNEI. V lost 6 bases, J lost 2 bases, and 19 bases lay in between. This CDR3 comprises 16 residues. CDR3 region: CASRGGGRKKQETQYF. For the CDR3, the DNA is TGTGCCAGCAGGGGGGGTGGGCGGAAAAAACAAGAGACCCAGTACTTC.

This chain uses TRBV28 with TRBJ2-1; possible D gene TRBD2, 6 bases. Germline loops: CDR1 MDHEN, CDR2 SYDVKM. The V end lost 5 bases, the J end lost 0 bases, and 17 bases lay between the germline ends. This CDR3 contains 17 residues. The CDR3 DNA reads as TGTGCCAGCAGTCCCGGCGGTGGGAGGAGCTCCTACAATGAGCAGTTCTTC. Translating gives CASSPGGGRSSYNEQFF. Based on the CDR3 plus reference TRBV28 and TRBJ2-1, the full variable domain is DVKVTQSSRYLVKRTGEKVFLECVQDMDHENMFWYRQDPGLGLRLIYFSYDVKMKEKGDIPEGYSVSREKKERFSLILESASTNQTSMYLCASSPGGGRSSYNEQFFGPGTRLTVL.

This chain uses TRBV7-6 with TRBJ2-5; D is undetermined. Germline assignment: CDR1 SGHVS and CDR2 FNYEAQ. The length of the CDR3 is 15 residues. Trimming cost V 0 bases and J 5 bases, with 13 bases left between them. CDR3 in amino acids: CASSLAWPLVETQYF. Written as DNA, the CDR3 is TGTGCCAGCAGCTTAGCGTGGCCGCTTGTTGAGACCCAGTACTTC. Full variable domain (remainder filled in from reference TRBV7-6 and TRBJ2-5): GAGVSQSPRYKVTKRGQDVALRCDPISGHVSLYWYRQALGQGPEFLTYFNYEAQQDKSGLPNDRFSAERPEGSISTLTIQRTEQRDSAMYRCASSLAWPLVETQYFGPGTRLLVL.

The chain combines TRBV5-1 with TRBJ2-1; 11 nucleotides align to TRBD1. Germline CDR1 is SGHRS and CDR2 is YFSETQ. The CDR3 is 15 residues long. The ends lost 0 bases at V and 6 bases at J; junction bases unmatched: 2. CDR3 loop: CASSLGGTGGNEQFF. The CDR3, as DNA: TGCGCCAGCAGCTTGGGCGGGACAGGGGGCAATGAGCAGTTCTTC.

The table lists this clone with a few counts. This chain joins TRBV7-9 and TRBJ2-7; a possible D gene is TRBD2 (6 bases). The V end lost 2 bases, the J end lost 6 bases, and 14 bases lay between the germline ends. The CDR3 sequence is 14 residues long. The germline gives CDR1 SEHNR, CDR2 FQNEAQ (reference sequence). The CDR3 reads CASSLIGTASEQYF. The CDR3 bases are TGTGCCAGCAGCTTAATAGGGACTGCCAGCGAGCAGTACTTC.

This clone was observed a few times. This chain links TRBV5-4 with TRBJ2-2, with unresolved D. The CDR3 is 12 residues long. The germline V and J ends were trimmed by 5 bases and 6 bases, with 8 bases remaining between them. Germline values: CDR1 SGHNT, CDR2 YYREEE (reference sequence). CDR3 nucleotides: TGTGCCAGCAGTACATGGGCCGGGGAGCTGTTTTTT. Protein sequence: CASSTWAGELFF.

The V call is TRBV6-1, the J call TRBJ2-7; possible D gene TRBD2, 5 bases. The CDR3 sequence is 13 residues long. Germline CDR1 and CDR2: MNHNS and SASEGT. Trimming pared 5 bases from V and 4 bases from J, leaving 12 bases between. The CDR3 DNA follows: TGTGCCAGCAGTATTCACGGACTTTACGAGCAGTACTTC. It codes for CASSIHGLYEQYF.